Each of the 27 T cell receptor beta chains below was sequenced from the same sample in a study of beta chain features in type 1 diabetes. Sequencing targeted expressed TCRB transcripts, as all isolated RNA had been reverse transcribed. Clones were sequenced by immunoSEQ multiplex PCR, and TCRdb holds only the in-frame ones, with some missing. The sample contains 400,000 to 500,000 clones, about 15% of which appear only once. Material: naive CD4+ T cells from blood. The receptor source for this set is a man aged 25 to 45 in good health.

This clone occurred many times. The J gene is TRBJ2-1, the V gene TRBV4-3; D unclear. The germline V gene has CDR1 LGHNA and CDR2 YSLEER. This CDR3 comprises 14 residues. V dropped 4 bases and J dropped 0 bases, with 7 bases sitting between them. CDR3 sequence (DNA): TGCGCCAGCAGCCCAGTTAGCTCCTACAATGAGCAGTTCTTC. Encoded protein: CASSPVSSYNEQFF.

This clone was detected only a few times. The V gene is TRBV14, the J gene TRBJ2-3; a possible D gene is TRBD2 (5 bases). The germline CDR1 and CDR2 sequences are SGHDN and FVKESK. The CDR3 totals 15 residues. V was pared by 0 bases and J by 7 bases, with 14 bases between. The CDR3 loop is CASSQDRTVRHTQYF. DNA of the CDR3: TGTGCCAGCAGCCAAGATAGGACTGTCAGGCATACGCAGTATTTT.

This clone has only a few counts. J is TRBJ2-2 and V is TRBV9; D not certain. The CDR3 runs to 13 residues. V was cut by 1 base and J by 7 bases, with 8 bases left in between. The V gene's germline CDR1 is SGDLS and CDR2 YYNGEE. The CDR3 sequence: CASSVFPGGELFF. The CDR3 nucleotides are TGTGCCAGCAGCGTATTCCCGGGCGGGGAGCTGTTTTTT.

The V and J genes are TRBV7-2 and TRBJ1-1; no clear D gene. The CDR3 sequence is 12 residues long. Germline V CDR1 and CDR2: SGHTA, FQGNSA. Trimming left V 5 bases short and J 12 bases short, with 16 bases between. The CDR3, as DNA: TGTGCCAGCAGCGGCGTGGCAGCGTCTCCTTTCTTT. Translating it yields CASSGVAASPFF.

The chain's CDR3 is CAWSYTGGPNQPQHF. The CDR3 DNA is TGTGCCTGGAGCTATACAGGGGGGCCTAATCAGCCCCAGCATTTT. The rearrangement links TRBV30 to TRBJ1-5; 8 positions agree with TRBD1. Germline CDR1 and CDR2: GTSNPN and SVGIG (reference sequence). V was clipped by 3 bases and J by 4 bases; unmatched bases: 8. This CDR3 is 15 amino acids long. The whole variable domain, filled in from reference TRBV30 and TRBJ1-5, reads SQTIHQWPATLVQPVGSPLSLECTVEGTSNPNLYWYRQAAGRGLQLLFYSVGIGQISSEVPQNLSASRPQDRQFILSSKKLLLSDSGFYLCAWSYTGGPNQPQHFGDGTRLSIL.

There are a few counts of this clone. The V and J genes are TRBV4-1 and TRBJ1-1, with D unresolved. V dropped 0 bases and J dropped 8 bases, with 10 bases sitting between them. CDR3 length: 13 amino acids. Germline loops: CDR1 MGHRA, CDR2 YSYEKL. The CDR3 protein is CASSQDSLTEAFF. The CDR3 DNA is TGCGCCAGCAGCCAAGACAGCTTAACGGAAGCTTTCTTT.

In this sample, this clone turned up a few times. This sequence joins TRBV18 and TRBJ2-1; no reliable D call. The V end was cut by 0 bases, the J end by 6 bases, with 9 bases between. This CDR3 has 14 amino acids. CDR1 KGHSH and CDR2 LQKENI come from the germline V gene. The chain's CDR3 is CASSPPSGSNEQFF. The CDR3 coding sequence is TGTGCCAGCTCACCACCCTCTGGATCCAATGAGCAGTTCTTC.

The J gene is TRBJ2-1, the V gene TRBV19; D is uncertain. The CDR3 is made up of 12 amino acids. The germline V and J ends were trimmed by 8 bases and 9 bases, with 14 bases remaining between them. Germline loops: CDR1 LNHDA, CDR2 SQIVND (reference sequence). The CDR3: CASSSVVVEQFF. The CDR3 region has the DNA TGTGCCAGTTCCAGTGTGGTGGTTGAGCAGTTCTTC. The full variable domain, with the rest looked up from reference TRBV19 and TRBJ2-1, is DGGITQSPKYLFRKEGQNVTLSCEQNLNHDAMYWYRQDPGQGLRLIYYSQIVNDFQKGDIAEGYSVSREKKESFPLTVTSAQKNPTAFYLCASSSVVVEQFFGPGTRLTVL.

J is TRBJ2-3 and V is TRBV15; tentatively, D is TRBD2 (6 bases). CDR1 and CDR2 (germline): LNHNV, YYDKDF (reference sequence). V was trimmed by 1 base and J by 1 base, leaving 15 bases between them. This CDR3 spans 17 amino acids. The CDR3 DNA reads TGTGCCACCAGCAGAGCAGGCGGGAACTACCGCACAGATACGCAGTATTTT. This gives the protein CATSRAGGNYRTDTQYF.

This clone was seen many times. V and J are TRBV7-9 and TRBJ2-1, with D unclear. The CDR3 spans 13 residues. Trimming stripped 4 bases from V and 6 bases from J, with 10 bases between. Per the germline V gene, CDR1 is SEHNR and CDR2 is FQNEAQ (reference sequence). CDR3 amino acids: CASSSSVANEQFF. CDR3 bases: TGTGCCAGCAGCTCATCAGTCGCCAATGAGCAGTTCTTC.

The V call is TRBV25-1, the J call TRBJ1-3; 7 nucleotides line up with TRBD1. Germline loops: CDR1 MGHDK, CDR2 SYGVNS. The CDR3 length is 12 residues. The ends lost 3 bases at V and 11 bases at J; junction bases unmatched: 4. The CDR3 spells CASSDKGAAIYF. The CDR3 coding sequence is TGTGCCAGCAGTGATAAGGGGGCGGCCATATATTTT. Filled out from reference TRBV25-1 and TRBJ1-3, the complete variable domain reads EADIYQTPRYLVIGTGKKITLECSQTMGHDKMYWYQQDPGMELHLIHYSYGVNSTEKGDLSSESTVSRIRTEHFPLTLESARPSHTSQYLCASSDKGAAIYFGEGSWLTVV.

The gene calls are TRBV9 and TRBJ1-4; 7 nucleotides align to TRBD1. Trimming removed 4 bases from V and 0 bases from J; junction bases left unmatched: 6. The CDR3 contains 16 residues. Per the germline V gene, CDR1 is SGDLS and CDR2 is YYNGEE. The DNA of the CDR3 is TGTGCCAGCAGCACCCGACAGGGTACAACTAATGAAAAACTGTTTTTT. The encoded protein is CASSTRQGTTNEKLFF.

The rearrangement uses TRBV7-6 and TRBJ2-7; 8 bases line up with TRBD2. CDR3 length equals 15 residues. J gave up 3 bases and V 2 bases, and 6 bases lay outside the gene matches. Germline CDR1 is SGHVS and CDR2 is FNYEAQ. CDR3 nucleotide sequence: TGTGCCAGCAGCTTATCCCCGCTAGCGGGCTACGAGCAGTACTTC. This sequence encodes CASSLSPLAGYEQYF.

This clone occurred a few times. The V and J genes are TRBV7-2 and TRBJ2-3; D not resolved. The V end lost 4 bases, the J end lost 6 bases, and 11 bases lay between the germline ends. The CDR3 totals 13 residues. Germline values: CDR1 SGHTA, CDR2 FQGNSA. The CDR3 DNA follows: TGTGCCAGCAGCTCCGGTGGGAAGGATACGCAGTATTTT. It yields the protein CASSSGGKDTQYF.

This clone was picked up a small number of times. The chain joins TRBV18 to TRBJ2-5; D is undetermined. CDR3 length: 14 residues. Germline V gene sequence: CDR1 KGHSH, CDR2 LQKENI. V lost 3 bases, J lost 2 bases, and 10 bases lay in between. CDR3 nucleotides: TGTGCCAGCTCACCCCGGGCACAGCAAGAGACCCAGTACTTC. Translation gives CASSPRAQQETQYF.

This chain links TRBV5-1 with TRBJ2-7; 7 bases are shared with TRBD1. Germline V gene sequence: CDR1 SGHRS, CDR2 YFSETQ. The CDR3 runs to 12 residues. J gave up 6 bases and V 4 bases, and 4 bases lay outside the gene matches. The CDR3 spells CASSMDRFEQYF. The CDR3 DNA is TGCGCCAGCAGCATGGACAGGTTCGAGCAGTACTTC.

The sample holds a few counts of this clone. The chain couples TRBV25-1 to TRBJ2-4; D is unclear. Germline-derived CDR1 and CDR2 are MGHDK and SYGVNS. V was shortened by 2 bases and J by 8 bases, with 7 bases between the two germline ends. The CDR3 extends over 12 amino acids. The CDR3: CASSETGHIQYF. CDR3 DNA sequence: TGTGCCAGCAGTGAAACCGGCCACATTCAGTACTTC.

This clone showed up just a few times. The J gene is TRBJ1-5, the V gene TRBV15, with D tentatively TRBD1 (5 bases). The CDR3 contains 17 residues. V lost 1 base to trimming and J lost 3 bases, with 16 bases between them. Germline V gene lookup returns CDR1 LNHNV and CDR2 YYDKDF (reference sequence). CDR3 in amino acids: CATSRGEGAILNQPQHF. In DNA, the CDR3 is TGTGCCACCAGCAGAGGCGAAGGGGCAATCCTCAATCAGCCCCAGCATTTT.

This clone came up a few times. This chain uses TRBV21-1 with TRBJ2-7; TRBD2, as called in the table, went unchecked against the DNA. TRBV21-1 is a pseudogene. The CDR3 spans 17 residues. The CDR3 DNA is TGTGCCAGCAGCAACGACGTCGGGGCTAGCGGGACGGACGAGCAGTACGTC. The encoded protein is CASSNDVGASGTDEQYV.

There are a few counts of this clone. CDR3 protein: CASSHKRGQGGYGYTF. CDR3 sequence (DNA): TGCGCCAGCAGCCACAAGAGGGGACAGGGTGGCTATGGCTACACCTTC. The rearrangement joins TRBV4-1 to TRBJ1-2; 9 nucleotides match TRBD1. The V segment lost 3 bases and the J segment 4 bases; nucleotides outside the gene matches: 9. Germline CDR1 MGHRA, CDR2 YSYEKL. The CDR3 consists of 16 residues.

This clone has a handful of counts. CDR3 bases: TGTGCCTGGAGTGTGGGCTCTCCCCAGTACTTC. This sequence encodes CAWSVGSPQYF. This chain joins TRBV30 and TRBJ2-5; D gene ambiguous. The ends were cut back, 0 bases at V and 9 bases at J, with 8 bases in the middle. This CDR3 has 11 residues. Germline CDR1 reads GTSNPN; CDR2 reads SVGIG (reference sequence).

This clone came up a few times. This sequence joins TRBV19 and TRBJ2-6; 7 bases fit TRBD2. The CDR3 loop spans 20 amino acids. V was clipped by 7 bases and J by 0 bases; unmatched bases: 18. Germline loops: CDR1 LNHDA, CDR2 SQIVND (reference sequence). CDR3 in DNA: TGTGCCAGTACCGTACCCTATCCTGGCGGGGGAACCTCTGGGGCCAACGTCCTGACTTTC. Encoded protein: CASTVPYPGGGTSGANVLTF.

This clone came up a few times. The chain carries TRBV6-1 and TRBJ1-5, with D uncertain. Trimming removed 2 bases from V and 11 bases from J, with 13 bases in between. Looked up from germline, CDR1 is MNHNS and CDR2 is SASEGT. The CDR3 sequence is 13 residues long. The CDR3 region has the DNA TGTGCCAGCAGTGAACCCCCCAGGAGGGCCCAGCATTTT. It is translated as CASSEPPRRAQHF.

A word on this clone: At one end, the junction sequence differs from germline, possibly due to a read error. V and J are TRBV7-7 and TRBJ2-2; D tentatively fits TRBD1 or TRBD2 (5 bases each). Germline CDR1 and CDR2: SSHAT and FNYEAQ (reference sequence). This CDR3 has 13 amino acids. The CDR3 here is CASSVGTAGELFF. For the CDR3, the DNA is TGTGCTAGCAGCGTAGGGACGGCCGGGGAGCTGTTTTTT. Using reference TRBV7-7 and TRBJ2-2 for the parts outside the CDR3, the full variable domain is GAGVSQSPRYKVTKRGQDVTLRCDPISSHATLYWYQQALGQGPEFLTYFNYEAQPDKSGLPSDRFSAERPEGSISTLTIQRTEQRDSAMYRCASSVGTAGELFFGEGSRLTVL.

This clone has only a few counts. V and J are TRBV27 and TRBJ2-1; D unclear. The CDR3 runs 11 residues. Trimming removed 8 bases at V and 3 bases at J, with 5 bases between. Germline values: CDR1 MNHEY, CDR2 SMNVEV (reference sequence). The CDR3 loop reads CASGFYNEQFF. Written as DNA, the CDR3 is TGTGCCAGCGGGTTCTACAATGAGCAGTTCTTC.

CDR3 loop: CASTDSGLARYNEQFF. The CDR3 DNA reads as TGTGCCAGCACCGATTCGGGACTAGCGAGATACAATGAGCAGTTCTTC. The chain links TRBV11-2 to TRBJ2-1; 10 bases are a match to TRBD2. Germline-derived CDR1 and CDR2 are SGHAT and FQNNGV. The trim removed 7 bases at V and 4 bases at J, leaving 10 bases unmatched. The CDR3 covers 16 residues.

To note about this clone: Other DNA sequences from this sample encode an identical CDR3 as well. The chain links TRBV7-2 to TRBJ2-3; D remains ambiguous. V was shortened by 6 bases and J by 3 bases, with 7 bases between the two germline ends. The CDR3 spans 12 residues. The germline gives CDR1 SGHTA, CDR2 FQGNSA. The CDR3 DNA follows: TGTGCCAGCAGGACTGGGACAGATACGCAGTATTTT. Translating gives CASRTGTDTQYF.